The 18 T cell receptor beta chains given below trace back to one sample, sequenced in a study of CD8 T cells in Susac syndrome. RNA was extracted with the RNeasy kit, and a quantity of about 0.45 to 1 ug was reverse transcribed using random hexamers. TCRdb itself ran the immunoSEQ multiplex PCR reads through MiXCR, one entry per CDR3 protein. In the table there are some 190,000 distinct CDR3 sequences, 85% to 95% of which are singletons. The sequencing input was CD4+ T cells from PBMCs. The receptors were gathered from a human donor in good health.

The chain combines TRBV18 with TRBJ2-1, with 13 positions matching TRBD2. With V trimmed by 1 base and J by 4 bases, 4 bases remained unmatched. The CDR3 spans 17 residues. Germline CDR1 reads KGHSH; CDR2 reads LQKENI. The chain's CDR3 is CASSPRLAGGLYNEQFF. Written as DNA, the CDR3 is TGTGCCAGCTCACCACGACTAGCGGGGGGCTTATACAATGAGCAGTTCTTC.

The chain couples TRBV3-1 to TRBJ2-5; the match to TRBD2 covers 9 bases. The CDR3 covers 15 residues. Trimming took 1 base from V and 4 from J; bases not matched to a gene: 4. Germline V gives CDR1 LGHDT, CDR2 YNNKEL (reference sequence). CDR3 in DNA: TGTGCCAGCAGCCAAGGGGTTAGCGGGAGAGAGACCCAGTACTTC. It is translated as CASSQGVSGRETQYF.

The chain combines TRBV29-1 with TRBJ2-3; 8 positions match TRBD1. Looked up from germline, CDR1 is SQVTM and CDR2 is ANQGSEA. V lost 5 bases to trimming and J lost 4 bases; unmatched junction nucleotides: 11. The CDR3 is made up of 15 amino acids. Written as DNA, the CDR3 is TGCAGCGTTAAACTTCCGGGACAGGTACCAGATACGCAGTATTTT. Its translation is CSVKLPGQVPDTQYF.

V is TRBV5-1 and J is TRBJ2-5, with 7 bases that match TRBD1. The V gene's germline CDR1 is SGHRS and CDR2 YFSETQ. The CDR3 contains 16 residues. J lost 1 base, V lost 2 bases, and 8 bases had no gene match. The CDR3 sequence is CASSLMPKGAQETQYF. The CDR3 nucleotides read TGCGCCAGCAGCTTAATGCCCAAGGGGGCCCAAGAGACCCAGTACTTC.

The chain recombines TRBV5-1 with TRBJ2-1; D is perhaps TRBD2 (6 bases). CDR3 length equals 17 residues. V shed 0 bases and J shed 0 bases, with 13 bases lying between them. Germline V lookup: CDR1 SGHRS, CDR2 YFSETQ. The CDR3 sequence is CASSLEVAVGSYNEQFF. The CDR3, as DNA: TGCGCCAGCAGCTTGGAGGTAGCGGTCGGCTCCTACAATGAGCAGTTCTTC.

The J gene is TRBJ2-7, the V gene TRBV10-3, with unresolved D. Trimming stripped 2 bases from V and 7 bases from J, with 15 bases between. From germline, CDR1 is ENHRY and CDR2 SYGVKD. This CDR3 has 14 amino acids. The CDR3 protein is CAISEGADPGEQYF. For the CDR3, the DNA is TGTGCCATCAGTGAGGGTGCGGACCCCGGGGAGCAGTACTTC.

The V and J genes are TRBV30 and TRBJ2-1; D gene ambiguous. V lost 5 bases and J 5 bases, leaving 7 bases between the germline ends. The CDR3 is 11 amino acids. In germline, CDR1 is GTSNPN, CDR2 SVGIG (reference sequence). The CDR3, as DNA: TGTGCCTGGGATAGGAACAATGAGCAGTTCTTC. Protein: CAWDRNNEQFF.

V is TRBV7-2 and J is TRBJ2-1; 9 bases agree with TRBD2. The CDR3 loop spans 13 amino acids. The germline V gene encodes CDR1 SGHTA and CDR2 FQGNSA. The J segment lost 15 bases and the V segment lost 7 bases, leaving 13 bases of the junction unmatched. The CDR3 sequence: CASMTSLAGRGFF. DNA for the CDR3: TGTGCCAGCATGACTTCTCTAGCGGGGAGGGGGTTCTTC.

This chain links TRBV29-1 with TRBJ1-2; TRBD1 might be the D (6 bases). Germline CDR1 reads SQVTM; CDR2 reads ANQGSEA. The germline V and J ends were trimmed by 4 bases and 8 bases, with 11 bases remaining between them. This CDR3 spans 11 amino acids. CDR3 coding DNA: TGCAGCGTTGCAGGGGAGACGGGCTACACCTTC. Residues: CSVAGETGYTF. Based on the CDR3 plus reference TRBV29-1 and TRBJ1-2, the full variable domain is SAVISQKPSRDICQRGTSLTIQCQVDSQVTMMFWYRQQPGQSLTLIATANQGSEATYESGFVIDKFPISRPNLTFSTLTVSNMSPEDSSIYLCSVAGETGYTFGSGTRLTVV.

The gene calls are TRBV7-2 and TRBJ1-5, with D possibly matching TRBD1 (5 bases). Germline V CDR1 and CDR2: SGHTA, FQGNSA. The CDR3 covers 15 residues. Trimming removed 4 bases at V and 4 bases at J, with 14 bases between. In DNA form, the CDR3 reads TGTGCCAGCAGCTCGCTGGGGGACGGTAATCAGCCCCAGCATTTT. Translated: CASSSLGDGNQPQHF.

The V and J genes are TRBV15 and TRBJ1-2; no clear D gene. The CDR3 runs to 15 residues. V was cut by 0 bases and J by 2 bases, with 10 bases left in between. Germline V gene lookup returns CDR1 LNHNV and CDR2 YYDKDF (reference sequence). In nucleotides, the CDR3 is TGTGCCACCAGCAGAGAACCGAACAGAAACTATGGCTACACCTTC. Protein: CATSREPNRNYGYTF.

This chain joins TRBV6-5 and TRBJ2-2; the D is unclear. Germline V CDR1 and CDR2: MNHEY, SVGAGI. Trimming took off 2 bases at V and 0 bases at J, with 10 bases between the two ends. There are 16 residues in the CDR3. Here the CDR3 DNA reads TGTGCCAGCAGTTACACGAGTCAGGCGAACACCGGGGAGCTGTTTTTT. This codes for CASSYTSQANTGELFF.

This chain connects TRBV25-1 to TRBJ2-5, with a tentative D call TRBD2 (6 bases). This CDR3 is built from 15 residues. Trimming stripped 6 bases from V and 2 bases from J, with 16 bases between. Germline V lookup: CDR1 MGHDK, CDR2 SYGVNS. This CDR3 is CASRRLGGSQETQYF. The CDR3 nucleotides are TGTGCCAGCAGACGGTTGGGGGGATCGCAAGAGACCCAGTACTTC.

The V gene is TRBV29-1, the J gene TRBJ2-2; either TRBD1 or TRBD2 may supply D (5 bases each). Germline V CDR1 and CDR2: SQVTM, ANQGSEA. V was shortened by 6 bases and J by 6 bases, with 11 bases between the two germline ends. This CDR3 contains 12 residues. CDR3 protein: CSVTGTAGELFF. In DNA form, the CDR3 reads TGCAGCGTGACGGGGACCGCCGGGGAGCTGTTTTTT.

Only one count was recorded for this clonotype. The chain employs TRBV4-1 and TRBJ2-1; no firm D call. Germline-derived CDR1 and CDR2 are MGHRA and YSYEKL. Deletions cut 2 bases from V and 8 bases from J, with 10 bases between. This CDR3 contains 13 residues. The CDR3 is CASSQPHSDEQFF. The CDR3 coding sequence is TGCGCCAGCAGCCAACCCCACTCGGATGAGCAGTTCTTC.

V gene TRBV5-1 combines with J gene TRBJ1-1; no reliable D call. V shed 0 bases and J shed 3 bases, with 12 bases lying between them. CDR3 length: 15 amino acids. Germline CDR1 SGHRS, CDR2 YFSETQ. The CDR3 is CASSLAQVEDTEAFF. The DNA for the CDR3 is TGCGCCAGCAGCTTGGCGCAGGTTGAAGACACTGAAGCTTTCTTT.

The table lists this clonotype with a count of one. The chain couples TRBV9 to TRBJ1-2; D gene uncertain. The CDR3 spans 13 residues. CDR1 is SGDLS and CDR2 is YYNGEE in the germline V gene. Deletions cut 0 bases from V and 10 bases from J, with 13 bases between. The DNA of the CDR3 is TGTGCCAGCAGCGTAGCTTATGGGGAGGACTACACCTTC. Its translation: CASSVAYGEDYTF. Based on the CDR3 plus reference TRBV9 and TRBJ1-2, the full variable domain is DSGVTQTPKHLITATGQRVTLRCSPRSGDLSVYWYQQSLDQGLQFLIQYYNGEERAKGNILERFSAQQFPDLHSELNLSSLELGDSALYFCASSVAYGEDYTFGSGTRLTVV.

CDR3 DNA: TGTGCCAGCAGCTATGACAGGGACTATGGCTACACCTTC. Translating it yields CASSYDRDYGYTF. This chain uses TRBV12-3 or TRBV12-4 with TRBJ1-2, with 7 bases that match TRBD1. Unmatched junction bases numbered 4, after V lost 6 bases and J lost 3 bases. This CDR3 has 13 residues.